This TCR beta chain appears in the sequencing data of a study of human T cells and chemical hapten exposure. As for the study in general: Patients, largely female, had alopecia areata, totalis or universalis. Study-wide findings and caveats: TCRs exceeding a frequency of 1 in 1000 stayed unchanged under DPC sensitization.

The germline V gene has CDR1 SGHVS and CDR2 FNYEAQ. The junction had 4 bases not matched to a gene; V was cut back by 3 bases and J by 6 bases. CDR3 size: 13 residues. Per the original methods: The number of TCRs in each sample had a median of approximately 90,000 and spanned about 23,224 to 700,000. TCRdb itself ran the RACE reads through MiXCR, one entry per CDR3 protein. The V and J calls, along with clone size, are taken from TCRdb and not from the paper's own processing. The sample carries 120,000 or so distinct CDR3 sequences, 13% recorded once. Noted time point: pre-sensitization, week 0. Noted treatment: therapeutic diphenylcyclopropenone sensitization with weekly scalp DPC. With respect to this clonotype: Its antigen is still unknown.

The rearrangement uses TRBV7-6 and TRBJ2-7; 8 bases agree with TRBD1. The sample here was whole blood, taken in connection with sensitization to the hapten diphenylcyclopropenone (DPC). The TCR sequence derives from a woman aged 18 to 35 with alopecia areata. Some clones in this sample may be carry-over from other donors' samples. CDR3 region: CASSLDRAGEQYF. CDR3 coding DNA: TGTGCCAGCAGCTTGGACAGGGCGGGCGAGCAGTACTTC.